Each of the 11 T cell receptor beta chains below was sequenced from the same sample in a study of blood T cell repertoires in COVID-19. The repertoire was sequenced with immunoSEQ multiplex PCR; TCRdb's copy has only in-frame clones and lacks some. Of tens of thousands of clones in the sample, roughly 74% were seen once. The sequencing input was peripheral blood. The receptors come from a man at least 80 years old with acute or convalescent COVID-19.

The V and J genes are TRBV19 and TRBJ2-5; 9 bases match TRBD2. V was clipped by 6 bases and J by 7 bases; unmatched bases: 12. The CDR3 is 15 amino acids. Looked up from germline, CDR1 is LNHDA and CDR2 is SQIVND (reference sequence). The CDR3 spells CASSPWVAGVWTQYF. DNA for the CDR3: TGTGCCAGTAGCCCCTGGGTAGCGGGAGTTTGGACCCAGTACTTC.

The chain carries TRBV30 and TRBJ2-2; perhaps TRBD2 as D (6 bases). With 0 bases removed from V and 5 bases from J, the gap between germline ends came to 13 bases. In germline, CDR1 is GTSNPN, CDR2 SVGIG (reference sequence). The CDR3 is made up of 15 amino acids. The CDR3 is CAWSVILGRTGELFF. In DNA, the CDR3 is TGTGCCTGGAGTGTAATCCTGGGGAGGACCGGGGAGCTGTTTTTT.

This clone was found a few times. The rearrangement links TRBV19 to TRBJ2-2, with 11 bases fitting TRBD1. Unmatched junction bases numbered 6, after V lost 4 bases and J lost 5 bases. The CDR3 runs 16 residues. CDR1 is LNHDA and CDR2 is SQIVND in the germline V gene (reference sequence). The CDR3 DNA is TGTGCCAGTAGTAACCGCGGGACAGGGGGAACCGGGGAGCTGTTTTTT. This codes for CASSNRGTGGTGELFF.

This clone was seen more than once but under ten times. The DNA of the CDR3 is TGTGCCAGCATTGGAAGCCCAGGATTCTACGAGCAGTACTTC. Translating gives CASIGSPGFYEQYF. The rearrangement joins TRBV28 to TRBJ2-7; D is unresolved. This CDR3 contains 14 residues. The V gene's germline CDR1 is MDHEN and CDR2 SYDVKM. Trimming took 7 bases from V and 3 from J, leaving 16 bases between them. The full variable domain, completed using reference TRBV28 and TRBJ2-7, is DVKVTQSSRYLVKRTGEKVFLECVQDMDHENMFWYRQDPGLGLRLIYFSYDVKMKEKGDIPEGYSVSREKKERFSLILESASTNQTSMYLCASIGSPGFYEQYFGPGTRLTVT.

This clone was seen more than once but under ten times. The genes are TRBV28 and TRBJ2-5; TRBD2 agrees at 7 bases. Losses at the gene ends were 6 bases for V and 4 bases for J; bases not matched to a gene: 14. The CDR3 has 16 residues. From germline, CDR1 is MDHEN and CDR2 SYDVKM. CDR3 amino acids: CASRNRGFGRAETQYF. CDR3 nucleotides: TGTGCCAGCAGAAACCGTGGGTTTGGGAGGGCAGAGACCCAGTACTTC. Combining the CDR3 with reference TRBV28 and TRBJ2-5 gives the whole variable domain DVKVTQSSRYLVKRTGEKVFLECVQDMDHENMFWYRQDPGLGLRLIYFSYDVKMKEKGDIPEGYSVSREKKERFSLILESASTNQTSMYLCASRNRGFGRAETQYFGPGTRLLVL.

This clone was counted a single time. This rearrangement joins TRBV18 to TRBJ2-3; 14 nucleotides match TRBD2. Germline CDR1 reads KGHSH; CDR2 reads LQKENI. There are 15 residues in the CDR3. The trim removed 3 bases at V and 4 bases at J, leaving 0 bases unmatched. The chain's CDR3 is CASSPTSGRADTQYF. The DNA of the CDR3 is TGTGCCAGCTCACCGACTAGCGGGAGGGCAGATACGCAGTATTTT. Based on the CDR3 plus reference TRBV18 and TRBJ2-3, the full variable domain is NAGVMQNPRHLVRRRGQEARLRCSPMKGHSHVYWYRQLPEEGLKFMVYLQKENIIDESGMPKERFSAEFPKEGPSILRIQQVVRGDSAAYFCASSPTSGRADTQYFGPGTRLTVL.

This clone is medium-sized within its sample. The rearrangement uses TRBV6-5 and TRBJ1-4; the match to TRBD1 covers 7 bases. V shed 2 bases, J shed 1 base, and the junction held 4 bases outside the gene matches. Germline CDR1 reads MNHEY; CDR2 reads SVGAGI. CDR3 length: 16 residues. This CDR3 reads CASSYGNRGTNEKLFF. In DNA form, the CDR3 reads TGTGCCAGCAGTTACGGCAACAGGGGAACTAATGAAAAACTGTTTTTT.

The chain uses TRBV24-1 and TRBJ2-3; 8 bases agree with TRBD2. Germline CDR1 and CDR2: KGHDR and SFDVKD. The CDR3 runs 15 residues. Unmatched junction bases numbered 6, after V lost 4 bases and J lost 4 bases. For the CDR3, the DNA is TGTGCCACCAGTGACACAGGGACTAGGGCAGATACGCAGTATTTT. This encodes CATSDTGTRADTQYF.

CDR3 nucleotides: TGTGCCAGCAACTCCGTCGGGGGGATTAATGAAAAACTGTTTTTT. It codes for CASNSVGGINEKLFF. The gene calls are TRBV28 and TRBJ1-4; a possible D gene is TRBD1 (5 bases). This CDR3 is 15 amino acids long. The germline CDR1 and CDR2 sequences are MDHEN and SYDVKM. The V end lost 7 bases, the J end lost 4 bases, and 16 bases lay between the germline ends.

The CDR3 DNA sequence: TGCGCCAGCAGCTTGCCCGGGACAGGGGGCGCGAATTCACCCCTCCACTTT. This translates into CASSLPGTGGANSPLHF. The genes are TRBV5-1 and TRBJ1-6, with 12 bases lining up with TRBD1. V gave up 1 base and J gave up 7 bases; unmatched junction bases: 6. The length of the CDR3 is 17 residues. CDR1 and CDR2 from the germline V gene are SGHRS and YFSETQ.

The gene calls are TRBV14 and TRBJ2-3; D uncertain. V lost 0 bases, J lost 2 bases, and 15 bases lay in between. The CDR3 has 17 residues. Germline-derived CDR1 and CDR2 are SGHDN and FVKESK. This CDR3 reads CASSQDPGFSHTDTQYF. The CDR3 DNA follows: TGTGCCAGCAGCCAAGATCCAGGTTTCTCACACACAGATACGCAGTATTTT.